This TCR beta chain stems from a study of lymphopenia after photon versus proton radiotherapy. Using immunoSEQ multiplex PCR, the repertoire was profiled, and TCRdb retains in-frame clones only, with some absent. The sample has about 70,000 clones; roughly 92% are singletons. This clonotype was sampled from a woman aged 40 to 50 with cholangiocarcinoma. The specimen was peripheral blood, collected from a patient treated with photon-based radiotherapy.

CDR3 residues: CASSSPFSSYNEQFF. CDR3 DNA sequence: TGTGCCAGCAGTTCCCCTTTTAGCTCCTACAATGAGCAGTTCTTC. The rearrangement uses TRBV6-6 and TRBJ2-1; D is unclear. The CDR3 is made up of 15 amino acids. Trimming took off 4 bases at V and 0 bases at J, with 10 bases between the two ends. Germline loops: CDR1 MNHNY, CDR2 SVGAGI (reference sequence).